This TCR beta chain comes out of a study of blood T cell repertoires in COVID-19. Study information: Acute and convalescent COVID-19 samples came from the United States, Italy and Spain. Sources were T cells, B-cell-depleted T cells, or PBMCs; the material itself was cDNA or gDNA.

Germline V gene sequence: CDR1 SGHTA, CDR2 FQGNSA. The V end lost 1 base, the J end lost 0 bases, and 7 bases lay between the germline ends. The length of the CDR3 is 15 residues. Clinical history reported by participants formed the basis on which cohorts were assigned. As originally analysed: From reference gene primer amplification, estimates of nucleated cell counts were derived. Some clones are missing from TCRdb's copy, which holds only in-frame ones; the method was immunoSEQ multiplex PCR. V, J and clone size are taken as reported in that table, and D and trimming were inferred from the DNA itself. This sample has fewer than 200,000 clones, with approximately 86% found just once. This clone has just one count.

Sequencing input: PBMCs or T cells enriched from blood (not recorded which). The source of this sequence is a woman between 55 and 75 years old with acute COVID-19. The chain combines TRBV7-2 with TRBJ2-4; possibly TRBD2 for D (6 bases). The CDR3 loop is CASSLGGVAKNIQYF. For the CDR3, the DNA is TGTGCCAGCAGCTTAGGCGGGGTAGCCAAAAACATTCAGTACTTC.